The next 22 T cell receptor beta chains were all read from a single sample in a study of T cells in localized non-small cell lung cancer. Using immunoSEQ multiplex PCR, the repertoire was profiled, and TCRdb retains in-frame clones only, with some absent. The data show about 3,700 clones, with roughly 32% seen just once and around a tenth held by the top ten. Sequencing used normal lung tissue next to the tumor, obtained before any cancer treatment. The receptors derive from a male donor older than 55 with stage III lung adenocarcinoma.

This clone rates as large (0.1 to 1%). This chain joins TRBV6-8 and TRBJ2-1; a weak D match, TRBD2 (6 bases). Germline V CDR1 and CDR2: MNHGY, SAAAGT. Trimming pared 4 bases from V and 5 bases from J, leaving 15 bases between. This CDR3 is 15 amino acids long. CDR3 coding DNA: TGTGCCAGCAGTTTATTAGCGGAGCGGGACAATGAGCAGTTCTTC. Translating gives CASSLLAERDNEQFF.

The chain uses TRBV9 and TRBJ2-2; D not certain. This CDR3 is 13 amino acids long. V lost 0 bases to trimming and J lost 5 bases, with 5 bases between them. Germline V gene lookup returns CDR1 SGDLS and CDR2 YYNGEE. CDR3 DNA sequence: TGTGCCAGCAGCGTAGGTGGAACCGGGGAGCTGTTTTTT. Its protein product is CASSVGGTGELFF.

This clone was recorded a few times. V is TRBV6-8 and J is TRBJ2-1; 10 nucleotides agree with TRBD2. In germline, CDR1 is MNHGY, CDR2 SAAAGT. This CDR3 is built from 15 residues. The junction had 2 bases not matched to a gene; V was cut back by 6 bases and J by 0 bases. For the CDR3, the DNA is TGTGCCAGCAGCCCTAGCGGGAGCTCCTACAATGAGCAGTTCTTC. Protein product: CASSPSGSSYNEQFF.

The chain employs TRBV19 and TRBJ1-1; D possibly corresponds to TRBD1 (6 bases). Trimming stripped 5 bases from V and 4 bases from J, with 14 bases between. Germline V gene lookup returns CDR1 LNHDA and CDR2 SQIVND (reference sequence). The CDR3 has 14 amino acids. The CDR3 protein is CASSSGQGRTEAFF. CDR3 nucleotides: TGTGCCAGTAGTTCTGGGCAGGGGCGCACTGAAGCTTTCTTT.

This clone was recorded a few times. The chain couples TRBV6-8 to TRBJ2-7, with 7 bases matching TRBD1. Germline assignment: CDR1 MNHGY and CDR2 SAAAGT. The CDR3 is 16 amino acids. Unmatched junction bases numbered 10, after V lost 5 bases and J lost 0 bases. The CDR3 DNA reads as TGTGCCAGCAGTGCGCGGAGGACAGGTCGCTCCTACGAGCAGTACTTC. Translated: CASSARRTGRSYEQYF.

This clone was counted only a few times. In DNA form, the CDR3 reads TGTGCCTGGAGTGTCTACAGTACGGCAGGCGCTGCGGGGCCCCAGCATTTT. It is translated as CAWSVYSTAGAAGPQHF. The V gene is TRBV30, the J gene TRBJ1-5; D call uncertain. Germline V gene lookup returns CDR1 GTSNPN and CDR2 SVGIG (reference sequence). The V gene lost 0 bases and the J gene lost 9 bases, with 24 bases spanning the gap. CDR3 length: 17 residues.

V is TRBV10-2 and J is TRBJ2-5; D gene ambiguous. In germline, CDR1 is WSHSY, CDR2 SAAADI. This CDR3 has 13 amino acids. The V end lost 4 bases, the J end lost 2 bases, and 8 bases lay between the germline ends. CDR3 sequence: CASSVLVQETQYF. The CDR3 DNA sequence: TGCGCCAGCAGTGTCCTAGTACAAGAGACCCAGTACTTC.

This clone appeared a few times. The chain combines TRBV6-8 with TRBJ2-3; 11 positions match TRBD2. From germline, CDR1 is MNHGY and CDR2 SAAAGT. The CDR3 totals 19 residues. V was pared by 5 bases and J by 2 bases, with 15 bases of the junction left unmatched. In DNA form, the CDR3 reads TGTGCCAGCAGTGCCACGGGACTAGCGGTACTGTCCCTCACAGATACGCAGTATTTT. It specifies CASSATGLAVLSLTDTQYF.

In this sample, this clone turned up a few times. The rearrangement joins TRBV14 to TRBJ1-1; D is uncertain. CDR1 and CDR2 from the germline V gene are SGHDN and FVKESK. CDR3 length: 13 amino acids. Trimming pared 1 base from V and 2 bases from J, leaving 5 bases between. CDR3 bases: TGTGCCAGCAGCCAAGCGCTCAACACTGAAGCTTTCTTT. Its protein is CASSQALNTEAFF.

The chain carries TRBV29-1 and TRBJ2-3; D call uncertain. The germline gives CDR1 SQVTM, CDR2 ANQGSEA. V gave up 4 bases and J gave up 1 base, with 9 bases separating them. CDR3 length: 13 amino acids. CDR3 residues: CSVVGHRTDTQYF. The CDR3 nucleotides are TGCAGCGTTGTCGGGCACCGCACAGATACGCAGTATTTT.

The chain recombines TRBV12-5 with TRBJ2-3, with 8 bases lining up with TRBD1. This CDR3 spans 13 amino acids. J was trimmed by 4 bases and V by 5 bases; bases with no gene match: 2. The germline V gene has CDR1 LGHNT and CDR2 FRNRAP. The CDR3 bases are TGTGCTAGTGGTCCGGACAGGGCAGATACGCAGTATTTT. Translated: CASGPDRADTQYF.

The J gene is TRBJ2-1, the V gene TRBV5-1; 10 positions match TRBD2. Trimming at V came to 5 bases and at J to 5 bases, leaving 4 bases not matched to a gene. Germline assignment: CDR1 SGHRS and CDR2 YFSETQ. The CDR3 length is 14 residues. DNA for the CDR3: TGCGCCAGCAGGTCTCTAGCGGGGGACAATGAGCAGTTCTTC. This encodes CASRSLAGDNEQFF.

This clone was seen more than once but under ten times. The chain is built from TRBV11-3 and TRBJ2-3; 16 bases fit TRBD2. In germline, CDR1 is SGHNT, CDR2 YENEEA. The ends lost 5 bases at V and 8 bases at J; junction bases unmatched: 13. The CDR3 loop spans 18 amino acids. The CDR3 is CASSNSGLAGGTRGTQYF. CDR3 nucleotide sequence: TGTGCCAGCAGCAACTCGGGACTAGCGGGAGGGACCAGGGGTACGCAGTATTTT.

V usage is TRBV6-8 and J usage is TRBJ2-2, with D tentatively TRBD2 (7 bases). The CDR3 sequence is 18 residues long. The V gene's germline CDR1 is MNHGY and CDR2 SAAAGT. The ends were cut back, 5 bases at V and 6 bases at J, with 25 bases in the middle. The CDR3 reads CASSPGVSAGPLSGELFF. Here the CDR3 DNA reads TGTGCCAGCAGTCCAGGGGTTTCAGCGGGACCCCTTTCCGGGGAGCTGTTTTTT.

This chain joins TRBV11-3 and TRBJ2-1; D is unclear. From germline, CDR1 is SGHNT and CDR2 YENEEA. CDR3 size: 15 residues. Trimming shortened V by 3 bases and J by 8 bases, and 17 bases separated the two germline ends. CDR3 loop: CASSFPGPTAHEQFF. The CDR3 bases are TGTGCCAGCAGCTTCCCGGGCCCGACCGCGCATGAGCAGTTCTTC.

The V and J genes are TRBV19 and TRBJ2-1; D might be TRBD2 (6 bases). Germline V gene lookup returns CDR1 LNHDA and CDR2 SQIVND (reference sequence). This CDR3 contains 15 residues. V was shortened by 8 bases and J by 7 bases, with 21 bases between the two germline ends. The CDR3, as DNA: TGTGCCAGTTCTCGGCCCTCGGGAGAGAGAAATGAGCAGTTCTTC. It encodes CASSRPSGERNEQFF. The variable domain in full, with the rest retrieved from reference TRBV19 and TRBJ2-1, is DGGITQSPKYLFRKEGQNVTLSCEQNLNHDAMYWYRQDPGQGLRLIYYSQIVNDFQKGDIAEGYSVSREKKESFPLTVTSAQKNPTAFYLCASSRPSGERNEQFFGPGTRLTVL.

This clone showed up just a few times. V and J are TRBV28 and TRBJ1-1; D is undetermined. CDR1 and CDR2 from the germline V gene are MDHEN and SYDVKM. V lost 6 bases to trimming and J lost 0 bases, with 8 bases between them. CDR3 length equals 13 residues. The CDR3 here is CASRGAVNTEAFF. The CDR3 DNA follows: TGTGCCAGCAGGGGAGCCGTGAACACTGAAGCTTTCTTT.

This clone turned up a few times. The chain is built from TRBV11-3 and TRBJ2-1, with D unclear. The CDR3 runs to 15 residues. Germline V gene lookup returns CDR1 SGHNT and CDR2 YENEEA. Trimming cost V 2 bases and J 5 bases, with 13 bases left between them. This CDR3 is CASSLRQSINNEQFF. DNA of the CDR3: TGTGCCAGCAGCTTAAGGCAGAGTATTAACAATGAGCAGTTCTTC.

V is TRBV29-1 and J is TRBJ1-2, with D possibly TRBD1 on 6 matching bases. CDR1 and CDR2 (germline): SQVTM, ANQGSEA. There are 14 residues in the CDR3. Trimming left V 3 bases short and J 9 bases short, with 20 bases between. CDR3 loop: CSVDRGATDASYTF. CDR3 in DNA: TGCAGCGTTGACCGGGGGGCAACGGATGCTAGCTACACCTTC. The full variable domain, with the rest looked up from reference TRBV29-1 and TRBJ1-2, is SAVISQKPSRDICQRGTSLTIQCQVDSQVTMMFWYRQQPGQSLTLIATANQGSEATYESGFVIDKFPISRPNLTFSTLTVSNMSPEDSSIYLCSVDRGATDASYTFGSGTRLTVV.

This chain uses TRBV6-8 with TRBJ2-6; D is perhaps TRBD1 or TRBD2 (6 bases each). The CDR3 sequence is 18 residues long. Trimming cost V 10 bases and J 1 base, with 23 bases left between them. CDR1 and CDR2 from the germline V gene are MNHGY and SAAAGT. The CDR3 is CAISPGAGTPSGANVLTF. In DNA form, the CDR3 reads TGTGCCATCAGCCCGGGGGCGGGAACCCCGTCTGGGGCCAACGTCCTGACTTTC.

CDR3 DNA sequence: TGTGCCAGCAGCTTAAGGGGGATCCCTCACTCTGGAAACACCATATATTTT. It translates to CASSLRGIPHSGNTIYF. The chain links TRBV11-3 to TRBJ1-3; maybe TRBD1 (6 bases). Per germline, CDR1 SGHNT and CDR2 YENEEA. This CDR3 is built from 17 residues. V was trimmed by 2 bases and J by 0 bases, leaving 14 bases between them. Filled out from reference TRBV11-3 and TRBJ1-3, the complete variable domain reads EAGVVQSPRYKIIEKKQPVAFWCNPISGHNTLYWYLQNLGQGPELLIRYENEEAVDDSQLPKDRFSAERLKGVDSTLKIQPAELGDSAVYLCASSLRGIPHSGNTIYFGEGSWLTVV.

J is TRBJ1-4 and V is TRBV11-3; D not resolved. The CDR3 is made up of 16 amino acids. With 3 bases removed from V and 0 bases from J, the gap between germline ends came to 11 bases. Germline assignment: CDR1 SGHNT and CDR2 YENEEA. DNA for the CDR3: TGTGCCAGCAGCTTGTTAGCGGGTTCAACTAATGAAAAACTGTTTTTT. Protein product: CASSLLAGSTNEKLFF. The full variable domain, in which reference TRBV11-3 and TRBJ1-4 provide the parts outside the CDR3, is EAGVVQSPRYKIIEKKQPVAFWCNPISGHNTLYWYLQNLGQGPELLIRYENEEAVDDSQLPKDRFSAERLKGVDSTLKIQPAELGDSAVYLCASSLLAGSTNEKLFFGSGTQLSVL.